These T cell receptor beta chains were read from a single sample in a study of cytomegalovirus exposure and HLA in healthy donors. The table came from immunoSEQ multiplex PCR; TCRdb's copy has only in-frame clones and leaves some out. The table lists about 130,000 clones, with 2.5% to 3% in the top ten. The sequencing sample was made of PBMCs. Receptors originate from a young man in good health and CMV-seronegative. CDR3s include the opening cysteine and the closing phenylalanine or tryptophan. D genes are given only for firm matches.

V	D	J	CDR3	DNA
TRBV5-4	.	TRBJ2-3	CASSSIAFGTDTQYF	TGTGCCAGCAGTTCGATAGCTTTCGGCACAGATACGCAGTATTTT
TRBV6-1	TRBD1	TRBJ2-5	CASSVNPGGAGETQYF	TGTGCCAGCAGTGTCAACCCAGGGGGCGCCGGAGAGACCCAGTACTTC
TRBV4-1	TRBD1	TRBJ1-1	CASSQGQGTRMTEAFF	TGCGCCAGCAGCCAAGGACAGGGCACGCGAATGACTGAAGCTTTCTTT
TRBV5-6	.	TRBJ1-1	CASSLGGDHTEAFF	TGTGCCAGCAGCTTGGGTGGAGACCACACTGAAGCTTTCTTT
TRBV14	.	TRBJ1-2	CASSPAGGANYGYTF	TGTGCCAGCAGCCCCGCCGGGGGGGCTAACTATGGCTACACCTTC
TRBV4-1	.	TRBJ1-1	CASSQDSGGWTEAFF	TGCGCCAGCAGCCAAGATTCCGGGGGATGGACTGAAGCTTTCTTT
TRBV28	TRBD1	TRBJ2-1	CASRPIGQGNNEQFF	TGTGCCAGCAGGCCTATAGGACAGGGGAACAATGAGCAGTTCTTC
TRBV6-1	.	TRBJ2-1	CASSGLGERRSSYNEQFF	TGTGCCAGCAGTGGGTTGGGAGAGCGGAGGAGCTCCTACAATGAGCAGTTCTTC
TRBV6-5	.	TRBJ2-7	CASSYSRSSYEQYF	TGTGCCAGCAGTTATTCAAGGAGCTCCTACGAGCAGTACTTC
TRBV13	.	TRBJ2-7	CASSSEDSTSSYEQYF	TGTGCCAGCAGCTCCGAGGACAGTACGAGCTCCTACGAGCAGTACTTC
TRBV13	TRBD2	TRBJ2-7	CASSPGGLAGYEQYF	TGTGCCAGCAGCCCGGGGGGACTAGCGGGCTACGAGCAGTACTTC
TRBV25-1	.	TRBJ2-1	CASSDLEGDGEQFF	TGTGCCAGCAGTGACTTGGAAGGGGATGGCGAGCAGTTCTTC
TRBV2	TRBD1	TRBJ2-7	CASSDRDRGEQYF	TGTGCCAGCAGCGACAGGGATAGGGGCGAGCAGTACTTC
TRBV11-2	TRBD1	TRBJ2-7	CASSFGTGVYEQYF	TGTGCCAGCAGCTTCGGGACAGGGGTTTACGAGCAGTACTTC
TRBV6-5	TRBD1	TRBJ2-2	CASSINRGTGELFF	TGTGCCAGCAGTATCAACAGGGGCACCGGGGAGCTGTTTTTT
TRBV10-1	TRBD2	TRBJ2-3	CASSEAGSTDTQYF	TGCGCCAGCAGTGAAGCGGGGTCCACAGATACGCAGTATTTT
TRBV28	.	TRBJ2-6	CASQNPGANVLTF	TGTGCCAGTCAGAACCCTGGGGCCAACGTCCTGACTTTC
TRBV6-4	.	TRBJ1-1	CASSGDSGTEAFF	TGTGCCAGCAGCGGTGACTCGGGCACTGAAGCTTTCTTT
TRBV5-1	TRBD2	TRBJ2-7	CASSPGTSGSEQYF	TGCGCCAGCAGCCCCGGGACTAGCGGATCCGAGCAGTACTTC
TRBV28	TRBD1	TRBJ1-5	CASSRDRGLPQHF	TGTGCCAGCAGTCGCGACAGGGGCCTACCCCAGCATTTT
TRBV27	TRBD2	TRBJ2-7	CASSLAPGLAGGNYEQYF	TGTGCCAGCAGTTTAGCTCCGGGACTAGCGGGAGGAAACTACGAGCAGTACTTC
TRBV2	TRBD1	TRBJ1-2	CASSEGDRALFYGYTF	TGTGCCAGCAGTGAAGGGGACAGGGCACTGTTCTATGGCTACACCTTC
TRBV21-1	.	TRBJ2-5	CASSVLGETQYF	TGTGCCAGCAGCGTCCTCGGAGAGACCCAGTACTTC
TRBV28	.	TRBJ1-3	CASSSGLRRNTIYF	TGTGCCAGCAGTTCGGGACTACGGAGAAACACCATATATTTT
TRBV19	.	TRBJ1-1	CASSITGLNTEAFF	TGTGCCAGTAGTATTACAGGGCTGAACACTGAAGCTTTCTTT
TRBV7-2	TRBD1	TRBJ2-7	CASSSLPGQPYEQYF	TGTGCCAGCAGCTCCTTGCCGGGACAGCCCTACGAGCAGTACTTC
TRBV6-6	.	TRBJ1-5	CASSYPDSFNQPQHF	TGTGCCAGCAGTTACCCGGACAGTTTCAATCAGCCCCAGCATTTT
TRBV7-9	TRBD2	TRBJ2-1	CASSRRTSGSRYEQFF	TGTGCCAGCAGCCGAAGGACTAGCGGGAGTAGGTATGAGCAGTTCTTC
TRBV18	.	TRBJ1-5	CASSPGREGQPQHF	TGTGCCAGCTCACCTGGCAGGGAGGGTCAGCCCCAGCATTTT
TRBV5-6	TRBD1	TRBJ1-1	CASSGKRGGRDAEAFF	TGTGCCAGCAGCGGGAAAAGAGGGGGCCGGGACGCTGAAGCTTTCTTT
TRBV7-9	TRBD1	TRBJ2-1	CASTPSGQGLDEQFF	TGTGCCAGCACCCCGAGCGGACAGGGCTTGGATGAGCAGTTCTTC
TRBV29-1	.	TRBJ2-1	CSVQPLGGNEQFF	TGCAGCGTTCAGCCTTTGGGCGGGAATGAGCAGTTCTTC
TRBV9	.	TRBJ2-1	CASSVEIVSSYNEQFF	TGTGCCAGCAGCGTAGAAATAGTGAGCTCCTACAATGAGCAGTTCTTC
TRBV30	.	TRBJ2-1	CAWSADTDSYNEQFF	TGTGCCTGGAGTGCGGACACCGACTCCTACAATGAGCAGTTCTTC
TRBV30	.	TRBJ2-1	CAWGGGNEQFF	TGTGCCTGGGGCGGAGGGAATGAGCAGTTCTTC
TRBV6-1	.	TRBJ1-1	CASESDGGGEAFF	TGTGCCAGCGAGAGTGACGGCGGGGGGGAAGCTTTCTTT
TRBV5-4	.	TRBJ1-1	CASSRRPVAGTEAFF	TGTGCCAGCAGCCGTCGGCCGGTCGCGGGCACTGAAGCTTTCTTT
TRBV6-6	.	TRBJ1-1	CASSYWTGASF	TGTGCCAGCAGTTACTGGACTGGCGCGTCGTTT
TRBV7-9	.	TRBJ1-2	CASSLVQIGGYTF	TGTGCCAGCAGCTTAGTTCAGATTGGTGGCTACACCTTC
TRBV9	.	TRBJ1-1	CASSSTLNTEAFF	TGTGCCAGCAGCTCCACACTGAACACTGAAGCTTTCTTT
TRBV30	.	TRBJ2-5	CAWSVSNLETQYF	TGTGCCTGGAGTGTATCAAACTTAGAGACCCAGTACTTC